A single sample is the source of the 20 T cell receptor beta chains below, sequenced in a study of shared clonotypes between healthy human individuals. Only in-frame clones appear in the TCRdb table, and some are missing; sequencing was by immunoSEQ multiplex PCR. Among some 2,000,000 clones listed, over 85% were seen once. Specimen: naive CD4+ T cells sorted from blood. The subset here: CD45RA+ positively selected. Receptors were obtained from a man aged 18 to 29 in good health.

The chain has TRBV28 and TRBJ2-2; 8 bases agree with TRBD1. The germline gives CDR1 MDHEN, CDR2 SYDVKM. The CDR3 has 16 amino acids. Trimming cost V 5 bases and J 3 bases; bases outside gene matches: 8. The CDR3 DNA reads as TGTGCCAGCAGTAAGAGGACAGGGACGGACACCGGGGAGCTGTTTTTT. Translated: CASSKRTGTDTGELFF.

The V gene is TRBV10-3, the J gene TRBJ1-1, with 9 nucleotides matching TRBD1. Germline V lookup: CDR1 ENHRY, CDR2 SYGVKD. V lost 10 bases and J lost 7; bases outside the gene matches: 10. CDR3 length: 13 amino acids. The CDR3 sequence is CATRQGGEDEAFF. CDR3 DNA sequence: TGTGCCACTCGACAGGGGGGGGAAGATGAAGCTTTCTTT.

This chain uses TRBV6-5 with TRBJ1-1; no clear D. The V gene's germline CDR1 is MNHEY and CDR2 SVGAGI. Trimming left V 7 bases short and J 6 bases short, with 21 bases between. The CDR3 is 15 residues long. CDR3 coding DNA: TGTGCCAGCACCCTATTGACCGGAGGGAGAGCTGAAGCTTTCTTT. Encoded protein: CASTLLTGGRAEAFF.

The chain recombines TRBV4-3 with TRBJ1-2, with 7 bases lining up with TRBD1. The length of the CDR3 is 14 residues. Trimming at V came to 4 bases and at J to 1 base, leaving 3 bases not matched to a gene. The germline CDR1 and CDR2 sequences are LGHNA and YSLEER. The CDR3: CASSRRDSNYGYTF. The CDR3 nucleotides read TGCGCCAGCAGCCGCCGGGACAGTAACTATGGCTACACCTTC.

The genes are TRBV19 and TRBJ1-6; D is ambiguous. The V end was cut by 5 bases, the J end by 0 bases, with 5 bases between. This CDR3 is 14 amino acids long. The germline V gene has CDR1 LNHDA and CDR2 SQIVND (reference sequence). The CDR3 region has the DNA TGTGCCAGTAGTTCAGGCTCCTATAATTCACCCCTCCACTTT. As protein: CASSSGSYNSPLHF.

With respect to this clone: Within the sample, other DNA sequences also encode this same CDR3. In nucleotides, the CDR3 is TGCGCCAGCAGCCAAGAGGGCCTGAGCTCCTACAATGAGCAGTTCTTC. It encodes CASSQEGLSSYNEQFF. This chain uses TRBV4-3 with TRBJ2-1, with D uncertain. The ends were cut back, 0 bases at V and 0 bases at J, with 9 bases in the middle. The CDR3 contains 16 residues. Germline CDR1 reads LGHNA; CDR2 reads YSLEER.

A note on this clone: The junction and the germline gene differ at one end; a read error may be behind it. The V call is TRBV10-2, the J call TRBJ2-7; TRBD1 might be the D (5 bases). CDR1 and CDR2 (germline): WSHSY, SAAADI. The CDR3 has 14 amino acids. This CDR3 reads CASSVSSGIYAQYF. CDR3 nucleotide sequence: TGCGCCAGCAGTGTTTCATCAGGGATCTACGCGCAGTACTTC.

The CDR3 sequence is CASSPGRVGTDTQYF. The DNA of the CDR3 is TGTGCCAGCTCACCCGGCAGGGTGGGGACAGATACGCAGTATTTT. The chain joins TRBV18 to TRBJ2-3; perhaps TRBD1 as D (5 bases). CDR1 is KGHSH, CDR2 LQKENI, per germline. The germline V and J ends were trimmed by 3 bases and 3 bases, with 13 bases remaining between them. The CDR3 consists of 15 residues.

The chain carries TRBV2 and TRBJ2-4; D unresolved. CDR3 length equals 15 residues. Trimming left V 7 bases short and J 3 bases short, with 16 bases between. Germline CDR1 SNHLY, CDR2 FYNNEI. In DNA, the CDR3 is TGTGCCAGCATGGACGACTCTTTAGGCAAAAACATTCAGTACTTC. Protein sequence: CASMDDSLGKNIQYF.

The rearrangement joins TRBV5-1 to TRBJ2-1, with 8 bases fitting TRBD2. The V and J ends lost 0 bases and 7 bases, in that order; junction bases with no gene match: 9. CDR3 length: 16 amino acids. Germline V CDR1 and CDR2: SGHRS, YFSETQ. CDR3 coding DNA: TGCGCCAGCAGCTTGGTCGGGCGGGAGGTCCGTAATGAGCAGTTCTTC. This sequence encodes CASSLVGREVRNEQFF.

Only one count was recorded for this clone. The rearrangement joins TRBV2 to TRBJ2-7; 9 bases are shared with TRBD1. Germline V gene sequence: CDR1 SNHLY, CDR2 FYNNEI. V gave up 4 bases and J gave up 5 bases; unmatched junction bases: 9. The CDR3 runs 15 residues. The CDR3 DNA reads TGTGCCAGCAGTGTAACCGGGACAGGGCTACACGAGCAGTACTTC. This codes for CASSVTGTGLHEQYF.

The CDR3 reads CASSALAGGLEQYF. The CDR3 DNA follows: TGTGCCAGCAGCGCACTAGCGGGAGGGCTCGAGCAGTACTTC. V and J are TRBV13 and TRBJ2-7; 13 nucleotides match TRBD2. Germline V gene sequence: CDR1 PRHDT, CDR2 FYEKMQ (reference sequence). The CDR3 extends over 14 amino acids. The junction had 4 bases not matched to a gene; V was cut back by 5 bases and J by 6 bases.

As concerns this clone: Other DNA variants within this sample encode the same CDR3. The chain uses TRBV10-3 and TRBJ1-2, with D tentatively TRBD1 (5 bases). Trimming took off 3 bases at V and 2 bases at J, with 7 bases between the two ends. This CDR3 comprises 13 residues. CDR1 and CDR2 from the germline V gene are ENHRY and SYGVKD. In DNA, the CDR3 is TGTGCCATCAGTGACCGGGACAACTATGGCTACACCTTC. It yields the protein CAISDRDNYGYTF.

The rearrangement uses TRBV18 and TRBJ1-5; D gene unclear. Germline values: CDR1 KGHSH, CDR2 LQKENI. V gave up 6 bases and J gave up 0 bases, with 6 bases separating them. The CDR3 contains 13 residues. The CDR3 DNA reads TGTGCCAGCTCCTATTTTAGCAATCAGCCCCAGCATTTT. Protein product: CASSYFSNQPQHF. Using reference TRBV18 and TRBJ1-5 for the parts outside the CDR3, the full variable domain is NAGVMQNPRHLVRRRGQEARLRCSPMKGHSHVYWYRQLPEEGLKFMVYLQKENIIDESGMPKERFSAEFPKEGPSILRIQQVVRGDSAAYFCASSYFSNQPQHFGDGTRLSIL.

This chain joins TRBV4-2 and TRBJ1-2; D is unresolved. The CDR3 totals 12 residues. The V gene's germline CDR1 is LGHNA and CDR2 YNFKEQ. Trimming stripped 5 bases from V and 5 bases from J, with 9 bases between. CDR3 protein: CASSSDRYGYTF. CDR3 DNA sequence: TGTGCCAGCAGCTCGGACCGTTATGGCTACACCTTC.

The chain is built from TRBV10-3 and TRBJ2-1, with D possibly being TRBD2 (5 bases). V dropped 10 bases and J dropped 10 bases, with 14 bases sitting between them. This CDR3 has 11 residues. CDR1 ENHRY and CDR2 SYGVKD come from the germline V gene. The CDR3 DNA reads TGTGCCACCCGGGATCCCCGGGAGCAGTTCTTC. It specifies CATRDPREQFF.

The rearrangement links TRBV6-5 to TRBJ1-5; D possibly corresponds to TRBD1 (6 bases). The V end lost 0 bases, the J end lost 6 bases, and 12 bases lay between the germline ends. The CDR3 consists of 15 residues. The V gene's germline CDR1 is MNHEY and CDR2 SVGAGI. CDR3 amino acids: CASSYSRGGGQPQHF. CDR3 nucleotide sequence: TGTGCCAGCAGTTACTCGAGGGGGGGCGGTCAGCCCCAGCATTTT.

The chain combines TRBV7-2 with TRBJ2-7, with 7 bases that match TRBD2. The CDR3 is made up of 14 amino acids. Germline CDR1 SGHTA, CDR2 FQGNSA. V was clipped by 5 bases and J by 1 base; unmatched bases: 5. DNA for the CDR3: TGTGCCAGCAGCACCCAACTAGCGTCCTACGAGCAGTACTTC. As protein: CASSTQLASYEQYF.

CDR3: CASRDSGGGNTEAFF. The DNA for the CDR3 is TGTGCCAGCAGGGACTCAGGGGGCGGGAACACTGAAGCTTTCTTT. This rearrangement joins TRBV27 to TRBJ1-1, with 8 bases lining up with TRBD1. Germline CDR1 and CDR2: MNHEY and SMNVEV (reference sequence). Trimming at V came to 6 bases and at J to 1 base, leaving 7 bases not matched to a gene. This CDR3 has 15 residues.

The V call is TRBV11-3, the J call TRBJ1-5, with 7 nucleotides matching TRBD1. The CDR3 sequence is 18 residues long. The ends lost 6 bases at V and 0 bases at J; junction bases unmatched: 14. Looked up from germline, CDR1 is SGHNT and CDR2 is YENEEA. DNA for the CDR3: TGTGCCAGCAGTACTTTCCTACAGGGGCTTTATAGCAATCAGCCCCAGCATTTT. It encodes CASSTFLQGLYSNQPQHF.